Shown below are 16 T cell receptor beta chains from a single sample sequenced in a study of CD8+CD57+ T cells in acquired aplastic anemia. For CDR3 and TCR beta VDJ profiling, genomic DNA was the template used. Via MiXCR, TCRdb re-called the reads, giving one row per CDR3 protein. The sample has 100,000 to 120,000 distinct CDR3 sequences; roughly 50% are singletons. The specimen was sorted CD4+, CD8+, or CD8+CD57+ T cells (not recorded which) from PBMCs. Receptors originate from a human donor in good health, serving as a control.

V usage is TRBV24-1 and J usage is TRBJ2-1, with D perhaps TRBD2 (5 bases). Germline V gene sequence: CDR1 KGHDR, CDR2 SFDVKD. Trimming left V 4 bases short and J 8 bases short, with 17 bases between. The CDR3 has 15 amino acids. CDR3 in DNA: TGTGCCACCAGTGACCCGGGATCGCCGAGGGATGAGCAGTTCTTC. Protein sequence: CATSDPGSPRDEQFF.

This clonotype was recorded at least ten times. This sequence joins TRBV20-1 and TRBJ2-2; tentatively, D is TRBD2 (5 bases). V was pared by 1 base and J by 3 bases, with 12 bases between. Germline CDR1 is DFQATT and CDR2 is SNEGSKA (reference sequence). The CDR3 consists of 15 residues. The CDR3 sequence is CSARGEEGDTGELFF. The CDR3 DNA is TGCAGTGCTAGAGGGGAAGAGGGCGACACCGGGGAGCTGTTTTTT.

The rearrangement joins TRBV10-2 to TRBJ2-5, with TRBD2 as a possible D gene (6 bases). Germline V CDR1 and CDR2: WSHSY, SAAADI. Trimming took off 0 bases at V and 4 bases at J, with 12 bases between the two ends. This CDR3 is 15 amino acids long. CDR3 in DNA: TGCGCCAGCAGTGAGTCGGGAGGCGTCGGAGAGACCCAGTACTTC. Translated: CASSESGGVGETQYF.

The chain uses TRBV19 and TRBJ1-5, with no clear D. Trimming removed 9 bases at V and 4 bases at J, with 22 bases between. This CDR3 has 16 residues. Germline V gene lookup returns CDR1 LNHDA and CDR2 SQIVND (reference sequence). Here the CDR3 reads CASSHGRSGVNQPQHF. As DNA, the CDR3 is TGTGCCAGCAGCCACGGTAGGAGTGGGGTAAATCAGCCCCAGCATTTT.

The chain employs TRBV19 and TRBJ1-5; TRBD1 aligns across 10 bases. V trimming: 7 bases; J trimming: 6 bases; junction bases outside the gene matches: 3. CDR1 LNHDA and CDR2 SQIVND come from the germline V gene (reference sequence). The CDR3 is 13 residues long. The CDR3 bases are TGTGCCAGTACGGGGGACAGGGGTCAGCCCCAGCATTTT. It translates to CASTGDRGQPQHF.

This clonotype was picked up a small number of times. V usage is TRBV2 and J usage is TRBJ1-5; D unclear. The V end lost 6 bases, the J end lost 0 bases, and 9 bases lay between the germline ends. The CDR3 spans 14 residues. Germline V CDR1 and CDR2: SNHLY, FYNNEI. In nucleotides, the CDR3 is TGTGCCAGCAGATCGACATATAGCAATCAGCCCCAGCATTTT. Protein sequence: CASRSTYSNQPQHF.

This clonotype was seen repeatedly, ten times or more. The gene calls are TRBV6-6 and TRBJ1-1; no reliable D call. This CDR3 is 14 amino acids long. Germline V gene sequence: CDR1 MNHNY, CDR2 SVGAGI (reference sequence). V was trimmed by 0 bases and J by 3 bases, leaving 8 bases between them. The CDR3 sequence is CASSYSHGDTEAFF. The CDR3 DNA follows: TGTGCCAGCAGTTACTCTCACGGGGACACTGAAGCTTTCTTT.

The chain couples TRBV27 to TRBJ2-4; no definite D call. CDR1 is MNHEY and CDR2 is SMNVEV in the germline V gene (reference sequence). CDR3 size: 13 residues. Trimming left V 8 bases short and J 1 base short, with 9 bases between. CDR3 sequence: CASRWAAKNIQYF. In DNA, the CDR3 is TGTGCCAGCCGTTGGGCGGCCAAAAACATTCAGTACTTC.

This clonotype was detected many times. The V and J genes are TRBV9 and TRBJ2-1; 9 bases line up with TRBD1. Unmatched junction bases numbered 13, after V lost 4 bases and J lost 5 bases. Looked up from germline, CDR1 is SGDLS and CDR2 is YYNGEE. The CDR3 covers 17 residues. Written as DNA, the CDR3 is TGTGCCAGCAGCTTATACCGGGACAGGGAGGACCACAATGAGCAGTTCTTC. It translates to CASSLYRDREDHNEQFF.

This sequence joins TRBV9 and TRBJ1-3, with D tentatively TRBD1 (5 bases). The CDR3 is 14 residues long. Germline V gene sequence: CDR1 SGDLS, CDR2 YYNGEE. The V end was cut by 4 bases, the J end by 7 bases, with 15 bases between. The CDR3 nucleotides are TGTGCCAGCAGCCCCCAGGGAACGGTGAACACCATATATTTT. Residues: CASSPQGTVNTIYF.

The CDR3 DNA reads TGTGCCACCAGCAGAGAACGTACGGGTACGCAGTATTTT. Its translation: CATSRERTGTQYF. The gene calls are TRBV15 and TRBJ2-3, with D unresolved. The CDR3 runs to 13 residues. Looked up from germline, CDR1 is LNHNV and CDR2 is YYDKDF (reference sequence). V was trimmed by 0 bases and J by 8 bases, leaving 9 bases between them.

The J gene is TRBJ1-1, the V gene TRBV19; no definite D call. The V end lost 3 bases, the J end lost 5 bases, and 13 bases lay between the germline ends. The length of the CDR3 is 14 residues. Germline V gene sequence: CDR1 LNHDA, CDR2 SQIVND (reference sequence). For the CDR3, the DNA is TGTGCCAGTAGTATTAACGCCCGTGGGACTGAAGCTTTCTTT. It encodes CASSINARGTEAFF.

This rearrangement joins TRBV2 to TRBJ1-5, with D unclear. Trimming removed 4 bases from V and 0 bases from J, with 10 bases in between. Germline V gene data show CDR1 as SNHLY and CDR2 as FYNNEI. The CDR3 sequence is 15 residues long. CDR3 loop: CASSVQPYSNQPQHF. CDR3 DNA: TGTGCCAGCAGTGTCCAGCCGTATAGCAATCAGCCCCAGCATTTT.

The chain is built from TRBV10-3 and TRBJ1-2; 7 bases are shared with TRBD1. This CDR3 comprises 13 residues. CDR1 and CDR2 from the germline V gene are ENHRY and SYGVKD. With V trimmed by 6 bases and J by 5 bases, 6 bases remained unmatched. The CDR3 protein is CAISAGQEYGYTF. The CDR3 DNA is TGTGCCATCAGCGCCGGACAGGAGTATGGCTACACCTTC.

The rearrangement links TRBV20-1 to TRBJ2-7; D is perhaps TRBD1 (5 bases). Trimming stripped 6 bases from V and 2 bases from J, with 14 bases between. The CDR3 totals 13 residues. Germline CDR1 DFQATT, CDR2 SNEGSKA (reference sequence). DNA for the CDR3: TGCAGTGCCGCAGACAGAGCAACCTACGAGCAGTACTTC. It yields the protein CSAADRATYEQYF.

This rearrangement joins TRBV15 to TRBJ1-3, with no clear D. CDR1 and CDR2 (germline): LNHNV, YYDKDF (reference sequence). The length of the CDR3 is 15 residues. V was trimmed by 0 bases and J by 4 bases, leaving 10 bases between them. CDR3 DNA sequence: TGTGCCACCAGCAGAGATCCAGGTCGGGGAAACACCATATATTTT. This codes for CATSRDPGRGNTIYF.